A selection of T cell receptor beta chains follows, all from one sample in a study of response to subunit inactivated influenza vaccine. MiXCR, applied by TCRdb to the RT-PCR reads, yields one record per CDR3 protein. Here the sample spans about 480,000 distinct CDR3 sequences, about 25% being singletons. This specimen was CD4+ T cells sorted from PBMCs, taken less than 6 days after vaccination. Receptor source: a man aged 45-65 years who received an inactivated influenza vaccine. CDR3s include the opening cysteine and the closing phenylalanine or tryptophan.

v_call	j_call	cdr3_length	cdr3_aa
TRBV10-2	TRBJ2-3	15	CASATTSGRADTQYF
TRBV20-1	TRBJ2-7	16	CSAGGHGLAGVGEQYF
TRBV6-2/TRBV6-3	TRBJ2-5	15	CASKRLAVYQETQYF
TRBV5-6	TRBJ2-3	14	CASSLGTLQNTQYF
TRBV10-3	TRBJ2-2	15	CAISRFDRGDGELFF
TRBV5-1	TRBJ2-1	14	CASSLGESQGEQFF
TRBV5-6	TRBJ2-1	15	CASSFPQGAWNEQFF
TRBV12-3/TRBV12-4	TRBJ2-3	14	CASRLGQGTDTQYF
TRBV29-1	TRBJ1-2	15	CSVQDRRYSNYGYTF
TRBV3-1	TRBJ1-3	13	CASSQKGGNTIYF
TRBV19	TRBJ2-1	16	CASSIEGAGAYNEQFF
TRBV3-1	TRBJ2-2	16	CASSQEVTGRTGELFF
TRBV27	TRBJ2-7	15	CASSLSGTVFYEQYF
TRBV29-1	TRBJ1-1	11	CSVRGYTEAFF
TRBV5-1	TRBJ1-1	13	CASMGLMNTEAFF
TRBV12-3/TRBV12-4	TRBJ2-1	17	CASSLSPGWGGDNEQFF
TRBV4-2	TRBJ2-3	13	CASSQVQSATQYF
TRBV6-5	TRBJ1-2	19	CASSYSWIRRRRGNYGYTF
TRBV6-5	TRBJ1-5	15	CASSYARGLNQPQHF
TRBV12-3/TRBV12-4	TRBJ1-3	13	CATTLSSGNTIYF
TRBV7-9	TRBJ2-7	14	CASSLKASSYEQYF
TRBV7-2	TRBJ2-1	15	CASSVVEGGKVIEFF
TRBV5-1	TRBJ2-5	14	CASSLQGPQETQYF
TRBV4-3	TRBJ1-2	15	CASSQGRGYNYGYTF
TRBV6-1	TRBJ2-1	15	CASSPEGVVYNEQFF
TRBV12-3/TRBV12-4	TRBJ1-1	11	CASRGQSEAFF
TRBV6-5	TRBJ2-7	16	CASSYSELRPYYEQYF